Detailed here is one TCR beta chain. Its antigen is as yet unknown. Nominally healthy donors were sampled, though unrecorded immune exposures were likely. This CDR3 is 13 amino acids long. The germline V gene has CDR1 SGHDN and CDR2 FVKESK. V lost 5 bases, J lost 5 bases, and 12 bases lay in between. This record belongs to a study of cytomegalovirus exposure and HLA in healthy donors. The study's findings and limits: The study recorded 164 TCR beta chains that were cytomegalovirus-associated. Researchers reported in a later analysis that a missense DCLRE1C variant was tied to TCR beta V- and J-gene trimming.

Both 60 Vbeta primers and 13 Jbeta primers went into the PCR. Authors' methods: The count from a later analysis was some 76 million unique TCR beta chains, some 9.9 million of them shared. The repertoire was sequenced with immunoSEQ multiplex PCR; TCRdb's copy has only in-frame clones and lacks some. That table is the source of V, J and clone size, and D and trimming were worked out from the DNA. The repertoire consists of under 150,000 clones, with roughly 82% occurring once and the leading ten covering approximately 1.1%. The sequence was obtained from a boy between 5 and 17 years old in good health and CMV-seronegative. The chain is built from TRBV14 and TRBJ1-1, with a tentative D call TRBD1 (5 bases). Input material: PBMCs. CDR3 coding DNA: TGTGCCAGCAGCGCCAACAGGCGTACTGAAGCTTTCTTT. The encoded protein is CASSANRRTEAFF.